Here is one T cell receptor (beta chain) with its context. Its antigen remains unidentified. Healthy Caucasians provided all donations. Germline assignment: CDR1 SNHLY and CDR2 FYNNEI. Trimming removed 2 bases at V and 10 bases at J, with 6 bases between. This CDR3 is built from 11 residues. These data belong to a study of identical twins. General study findings and limits: Cord blood's abundant beta clonotypes had fewer insertions, unlike memory repertoires. The study based its conclusions on cross-sectional statistical analysis and did not follow the same donors.

TCRdb re-called the 5' RACE reads through MiXCR, storing one row per CDR3 protein. The sample carries 1,800,000 or so distinct CDR3 sequences, about 32% recorded once. This chain connects TRBV2 to TRBJ1-5; D gene uncertain. The clonotype was recovered from a newborn girl in good health. Sample: cord blood. The CDR3 loop reads CASSETGPQHF. The CDR3 nucleotides read TGTGCCAGCAGTGAAACGGGTCCCCAGCATTTT.